The entry that follows covers one T cell receptor (beta chain) sequence. CDR1 and CDR2 (germline): LNHDA, SQIVND (reference sequence). With 3 bases removed from V and 0 bases from J, the gap between germline ends came to 9 bases. This CDR3 is 15 amino acids long. The sample belongs to a study of T cell changes during pregnancy in multiple sclerosis. TCRdb's table, derived via immunoSEQ multiplex PCR, lists solely in-frame clones and lacks some. The sample gives 41,000 or so clones, around nine tenths of which show up once; 6% to 7% is in the top ten. The chain couples TRBV19 to TRBJ1-5; D is uncertain. The source of this sequence is a female donor with multiple sclerosis, enrolled in a pregnancy study. The source was CD8+ T cells from peripheral blood mononuclear cells, collected in the third trimester of pregnancy. The CDR3 sequence is CASSIPQSSNQPQHF. CDR3 nucleotides: TGTGCCAGTAGTATCCCACAGTCTAGCAATCAGCCCCAGCATTTT.